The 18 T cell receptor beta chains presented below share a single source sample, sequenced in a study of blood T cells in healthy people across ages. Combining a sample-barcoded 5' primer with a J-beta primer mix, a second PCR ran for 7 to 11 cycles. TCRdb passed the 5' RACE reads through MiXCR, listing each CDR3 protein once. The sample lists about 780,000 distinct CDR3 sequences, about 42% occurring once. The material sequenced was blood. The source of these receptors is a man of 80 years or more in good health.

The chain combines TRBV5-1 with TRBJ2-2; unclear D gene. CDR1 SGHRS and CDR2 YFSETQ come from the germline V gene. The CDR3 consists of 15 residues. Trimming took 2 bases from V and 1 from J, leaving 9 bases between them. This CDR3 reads CASSLGHVNTGELFF. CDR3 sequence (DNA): TGCGCCAGCAGCTTAGGGCACGTGAACACCGGGGAGCTGTTTTTT.

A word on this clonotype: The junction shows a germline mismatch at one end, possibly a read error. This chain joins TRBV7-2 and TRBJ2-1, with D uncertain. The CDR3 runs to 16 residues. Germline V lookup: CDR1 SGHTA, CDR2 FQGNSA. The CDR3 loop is CASSLVSGPSYNEQFF. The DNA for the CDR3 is TGTGCCAGTAGCTTAGTAAGTGGGCCCTCCTACAATGAGCAGTTCTTC. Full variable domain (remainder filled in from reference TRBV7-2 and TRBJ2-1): GAGVSQSPSNKVTEKGKDVELRCDPISGHTALYWYRQSLGQGLEFLIYFQGNSAPDKSGLPSDRFSAERTGGSVSTLTIQRTQQEDSAVYLCASSLVSGPSYNEQFFGPGTRLTVL.

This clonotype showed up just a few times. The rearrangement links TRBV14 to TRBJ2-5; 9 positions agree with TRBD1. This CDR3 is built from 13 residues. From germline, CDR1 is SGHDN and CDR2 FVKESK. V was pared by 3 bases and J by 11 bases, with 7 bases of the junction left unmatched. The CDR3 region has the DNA TGTGCCAGCAGCCAGGTTGGACAGGGGAGGCAGTACTTC. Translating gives CASSQVGQGRQYF.

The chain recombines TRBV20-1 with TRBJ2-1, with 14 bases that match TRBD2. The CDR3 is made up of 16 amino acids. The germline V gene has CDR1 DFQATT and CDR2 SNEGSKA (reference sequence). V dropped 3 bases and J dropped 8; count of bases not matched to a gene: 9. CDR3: CSASPRLAGGPDEQFF. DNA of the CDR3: TGCAGTGCTAGCCCCAGACTAGCGGGAGGGCCCGATGAGCAGTTCTTC.

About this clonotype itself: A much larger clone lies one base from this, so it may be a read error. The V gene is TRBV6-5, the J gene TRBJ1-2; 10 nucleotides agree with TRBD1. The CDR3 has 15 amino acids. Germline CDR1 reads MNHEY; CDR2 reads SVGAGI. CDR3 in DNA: TGTGCCAGCTCCGGGTGGGGGACAGGGGAGGATGGCTGCACCTTC. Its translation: CASSGWGTGEDGCTF.

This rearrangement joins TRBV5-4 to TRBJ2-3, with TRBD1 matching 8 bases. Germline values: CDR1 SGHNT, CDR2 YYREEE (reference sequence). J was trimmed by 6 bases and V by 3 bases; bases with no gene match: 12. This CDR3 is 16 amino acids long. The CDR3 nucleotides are TGTGCCAGCAGCTCCGGATCCCAGGGGGCCGGGGATACGCAGTATTTT. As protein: CASSSGSQGAGDTQYF.

CDR3 sequence (DNA): TGCGCCAGCAGCTTTGGTCGGGATCCAGATACGCAGTATTTT. This gives the protein CASSFGRDPDTQYF. The chain employs TRBV5-1 and TRBJ2-3, with D maybe TRBD2 (5 bases). This CDR3 comprises 14 residues. Between the trimmed V and J ends, which lost 2 bases and 4 bases, there was a span of 11 bases. Germline lookup yields CDR1 SGHRS and CDR2 YFSETQ.

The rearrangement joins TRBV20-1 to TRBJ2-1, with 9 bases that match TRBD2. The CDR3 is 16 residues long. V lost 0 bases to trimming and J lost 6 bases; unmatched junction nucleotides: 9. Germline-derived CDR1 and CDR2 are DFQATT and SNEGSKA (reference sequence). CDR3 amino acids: CSARDGLAGDTNEQFF. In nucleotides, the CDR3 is TGCAGTGCTAGAGATGGGTTAGCGGGGGACACCAATGAGCAGTTCTTC.

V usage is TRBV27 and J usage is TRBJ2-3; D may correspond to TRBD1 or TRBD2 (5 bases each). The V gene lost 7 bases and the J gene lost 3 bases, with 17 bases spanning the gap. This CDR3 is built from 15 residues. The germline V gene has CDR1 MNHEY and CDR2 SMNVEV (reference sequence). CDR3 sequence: CASTRGDPRTDTQYF. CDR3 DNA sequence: TGTGCCAGCACCCGAGGGGACCCCCGGACAGATACGCAGTATTTT.

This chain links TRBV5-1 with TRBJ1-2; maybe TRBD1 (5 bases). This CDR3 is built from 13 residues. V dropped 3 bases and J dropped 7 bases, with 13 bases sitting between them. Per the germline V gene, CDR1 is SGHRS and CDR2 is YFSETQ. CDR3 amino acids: CASSSSGTFGYTF. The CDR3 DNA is TGCGCCAGCAGCTCCTCAGGGACCTTTGGCTACACCTTC.

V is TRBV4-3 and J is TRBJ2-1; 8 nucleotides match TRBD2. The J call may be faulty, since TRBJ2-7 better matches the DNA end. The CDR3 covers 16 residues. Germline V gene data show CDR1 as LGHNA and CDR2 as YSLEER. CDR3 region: CASSQLTSGSYNEQYF. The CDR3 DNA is TGCGCCAGCAGCCAACTAACTAGCGGCTCCTACAATGAGCAGTACTTC.

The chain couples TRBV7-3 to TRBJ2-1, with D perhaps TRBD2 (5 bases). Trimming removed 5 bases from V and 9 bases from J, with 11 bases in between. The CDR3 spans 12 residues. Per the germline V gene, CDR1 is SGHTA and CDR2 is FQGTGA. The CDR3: CASSPPSPEQFF. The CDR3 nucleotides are TGTGCCAGCAGCCCGCCTAGCCCTGAGCAGTTCTTC.

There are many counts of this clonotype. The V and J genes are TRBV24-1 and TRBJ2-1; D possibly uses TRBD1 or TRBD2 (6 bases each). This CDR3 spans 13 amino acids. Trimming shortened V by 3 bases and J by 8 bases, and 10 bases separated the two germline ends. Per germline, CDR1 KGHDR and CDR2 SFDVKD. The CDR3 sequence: CATSDEGGDEQFF. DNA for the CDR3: TGTGCCACCAGTGATGAGGGGGGCGATGAGCAGTTCTTC.

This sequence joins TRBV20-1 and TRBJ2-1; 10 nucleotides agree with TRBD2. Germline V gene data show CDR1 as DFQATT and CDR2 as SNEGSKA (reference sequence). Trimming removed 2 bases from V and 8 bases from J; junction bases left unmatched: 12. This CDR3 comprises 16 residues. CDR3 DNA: TGCAGTGCTAGATCCCGACTAGCGGGTAGTTTTTATGAGCAGTTCTTC. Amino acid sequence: CSARSRLAGSFYEQFF.

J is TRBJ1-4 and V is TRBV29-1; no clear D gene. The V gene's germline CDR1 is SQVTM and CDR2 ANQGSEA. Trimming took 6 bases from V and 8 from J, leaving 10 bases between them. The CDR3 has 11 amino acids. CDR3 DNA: TGCAGCGTATTGCGGGAAGAAAAACTGTTTTTT. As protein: CSVLREEKLFF.

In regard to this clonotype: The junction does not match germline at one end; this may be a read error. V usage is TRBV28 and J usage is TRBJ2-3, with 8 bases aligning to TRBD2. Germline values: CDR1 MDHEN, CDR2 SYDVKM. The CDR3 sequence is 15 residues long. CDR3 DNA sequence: TGTGCCAGCAGCCTACGGGGGGGAAACACAGATACGCGGTATTTT. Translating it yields CASSLRGGNTDTRYF.

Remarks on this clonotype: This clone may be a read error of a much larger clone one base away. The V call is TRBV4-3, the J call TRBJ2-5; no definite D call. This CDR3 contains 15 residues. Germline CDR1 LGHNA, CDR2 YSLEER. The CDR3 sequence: CAGSQHRTTQETQYF. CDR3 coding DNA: TGCGCCGGCAGCCAACATCGAACAACTCAAGAGACCCAGTACTTC.

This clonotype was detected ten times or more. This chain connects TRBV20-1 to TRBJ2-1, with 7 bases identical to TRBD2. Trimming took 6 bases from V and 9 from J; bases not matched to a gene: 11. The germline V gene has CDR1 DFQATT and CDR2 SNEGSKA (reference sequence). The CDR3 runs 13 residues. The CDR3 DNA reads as TGCAGTGCAACTAGCGCCTCGAACACTGAGCAGTTCTTC. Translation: CSATSASNTEQFF.